This is a list of T cell receptor beta chains from one sample in a study of T-cell memory formation after mild COVID-19. Each CDR3 protein is one row after TCRdb ran MiXCR on the 5' RACE reads. The sample holds over 500,000 distinct CDR3 sequences; roughly 17% are singletons and the top ten take roughly 7.7%. Sequencing used PBMCs or a T cell subset sorted from them (not recorded which). The receptors come from an adult woman who had mild COVID-19 (a few samples of this study predate the infection). Cell type and time point are not known. Each CDR3 is given with its conserved first and last residue. A D gene is named only where the DNA matches it firmly. Where a row states a size, it is once, few, many or the class of an expanded clone; other rows omit it.

TRBV11-2	14	TRBD1	NA	TRBJ2-7	CASSSIGQGYEQYF	TGTGCCAGCAGCTCGATCGGACAGGGCTACGAGCAGTACTTC
TRBV18	14	TRBD1	NA	TRBJ2-7	CASSLQGAKDEQYF	TGTGCCAGCTCACTACAGGGGGCGAAAGACGAGCAGTACTTC
TRBV2	16	TRBD1	few	TRBJ1-2	CASSSLGTGQYYGYTF	TGTGCCAGCAGTAGTCTCGGGACAGGCCAATACTATGGCTACACCTTC
TRBV5-6	14	NA	NA	TRBJ2-7	CASSPEGNSYEQYF	TGTGCCAGCAGCCCCGAGGGCAACTCCTACGAGCAGTACTTC
TRBV28	16	TRBD1	NA	TRBJ2-1	CASSPPRDSHNNEQFF	TGTGCCAGCAGTCCGCCTCGGGACAGCCACAACAATGAGCAGTTCTTC
TRBV7-9	14	NA	few	TRBJ2-7	CASSLASTSYEQYF	TGTGCCAGCAGCTTAGCGAGTACATCCTACGAGCAGTACTTC
TRBV19	18	TRBD2	NA	TRBJ2-6	CASTPWTSGRAGANVLTF	TGTGCCAGTACCCCTTGGACTAGCGGGAGGGCTGGGGCCAACGTCCTGACTTTC
TRBV5-1	16	NA	NA	TRBJ2-3	CASSTSGRGQQDTQYF	TGCGCCAGCAGCACTTCCGGCAGAGGACAGCAAGATACGCAGTATTTT
TRBV27	14	NA	NA	TRBJ2-5	CASSLGGYKETQYF	TGTGCCAGCAGTTTAGGGGGTTATAAAGAGACCCAGTACTTC
TRBV28	14	TRBD2	many	TRBJ2-7	CASSLLAGGYEQYF	TGTGCCAGCAGTTTACTAGCGGGGGGCTACGAGCAGTACTTC
TRBV29-1	14	TRBD1	few	TRBJ2-1	CSSRDRAAYNEQFF	TGCAGCTCCCGGGACAGGGCCGCCTACAATGAGCAGTTCTTC
TRBV20-1	14	NA	many	TRBJ2-7	CSASAGLGSYEQYF	TGCAGTGCTAGTGCGGGGTTGGGCTCCTACGAGCAGTACTTC
TRBV29-1	15	NA	NA	TRBJ2-1	CSVGGGVVGSYEQFF	TGCAGCGTTGGGGGTGGGGTAGTCGGAAGTTATGAGCAGTTCTTC
TRBV5-1	15	TRBD2	NA	TRBJ2-2	CASRLAGPNTGELFF	TGCGCCAGCAGGCTAGCGGGTCCGAACACCGGGGAGCTGTTTTTT
TRBV25-1	20	TRBD2	NA	TRBJ2-1	CASPPTGQGGLAGGWHEQFF	TGTGCCAGCCCACCAACTGGCCAAGGAGGACTAGCGGGAGGATGGCATGAGCAGTTCTTC
TRBV4-1	19	NA	few	TRBJ1-4	CASSQGFNRGGSANEKLFF	TGCGCCAGCAGCCAAGGCTTTAACCGGGGGGGCTCGGCTAATGAAAAACTGTTTTTT
TRBV6-5	13	NA	few	TRBJ2-7	CASTTRGGYEQYF	TGTGCCAGCACTACCCGAGGGGGATACGAGCAGTACTTC